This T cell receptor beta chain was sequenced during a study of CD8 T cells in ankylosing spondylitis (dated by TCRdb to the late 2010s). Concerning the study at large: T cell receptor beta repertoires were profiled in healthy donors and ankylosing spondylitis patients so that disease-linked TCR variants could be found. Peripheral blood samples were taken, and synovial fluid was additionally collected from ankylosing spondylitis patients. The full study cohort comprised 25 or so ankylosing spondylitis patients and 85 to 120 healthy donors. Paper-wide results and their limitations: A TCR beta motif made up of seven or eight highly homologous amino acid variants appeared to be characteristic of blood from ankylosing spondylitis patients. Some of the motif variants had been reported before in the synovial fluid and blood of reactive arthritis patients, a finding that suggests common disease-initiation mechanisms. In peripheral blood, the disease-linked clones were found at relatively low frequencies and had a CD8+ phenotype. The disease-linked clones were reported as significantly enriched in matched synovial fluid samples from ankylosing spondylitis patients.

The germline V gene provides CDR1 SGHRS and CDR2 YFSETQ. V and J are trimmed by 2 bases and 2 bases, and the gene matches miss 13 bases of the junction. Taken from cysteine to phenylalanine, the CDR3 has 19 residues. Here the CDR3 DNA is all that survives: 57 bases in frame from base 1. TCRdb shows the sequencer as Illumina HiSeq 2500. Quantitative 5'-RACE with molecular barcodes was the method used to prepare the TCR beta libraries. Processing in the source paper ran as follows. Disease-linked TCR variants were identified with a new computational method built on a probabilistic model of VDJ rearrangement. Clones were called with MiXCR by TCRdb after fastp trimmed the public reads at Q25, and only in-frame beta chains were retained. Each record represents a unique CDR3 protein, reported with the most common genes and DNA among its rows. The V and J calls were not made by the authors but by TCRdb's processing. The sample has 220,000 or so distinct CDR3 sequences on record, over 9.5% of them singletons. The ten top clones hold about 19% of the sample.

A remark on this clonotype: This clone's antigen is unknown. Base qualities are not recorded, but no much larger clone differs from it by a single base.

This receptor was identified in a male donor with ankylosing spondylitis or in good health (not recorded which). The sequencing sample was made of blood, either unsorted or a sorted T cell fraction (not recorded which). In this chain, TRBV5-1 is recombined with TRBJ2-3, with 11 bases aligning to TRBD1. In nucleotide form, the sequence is TGCGCCAGCAGCTTAGGCGAGGGACAGGGGGTTGGGGCCACAGATACGCAGTATTTT. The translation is CASSLGEGQGVGATDTQYF.